A single sample is the source of the 23 T cell receptor beta chains below, sequenced in a study of T cells in Graves' hyperthyroidism and ophthalmopathy. TCR beta CDR3 regions were amplified from RNA. In the first-round RT-PCR of the TCR CDR3, the HTBI primer set was used. TCRdb re-called the multiplex PCR reads with MiXCR, one entry per CDR3 protein. The sample consists of more than 650,000 distinct CDR3 sequences, around 15% of them appearing once. Sequences were obtained from blood. Receptors originate from a woman younger than 35 with Graves' hyperthyroidism.

This clonotype has a single count. The gene calls are TRBV5-5 and TRBJ1-1; 7 bases line up with TRBD1. Looked up from germline, CDR1 is SGHKS and CDR2 is YYEKEE (reference sequence). V was pared by 4 bases and J by 1 base, with 10 bases of the junction left unmatched. The CDR3 is 16 residues long. The CDR3 coding sequence is TGTGCCAGCAGCCAATCCAACGACAGGGCGAACACTGAAGCTTTCTTT. Protein sequence: CASSQSNDRANTEAFF. Full variable domain (missing parts from reference TRBV5-5 and TRBJ1-1): DAGVTQSPTHLIKTRGQQVTLRCSPISGHKSVSWYQQVLGQGPQFIFQYYEKEERGRGNFPDRFSARQFPNYSSELNVNALLLGDSALYLCASSQSNDRANTEAFFGQGTRLTVV.

This clonotype has a count of ten or more. The genes are TRBV28 and TRBJ2-7; D not certain. The CDR3 contains 14 residues. CDR1 MDHEN and CDR2 SYDVKM come from the germline V gene. V was clipped by 6 bases and J by 2 bases, with 14 bases between them. The chain's CDR3 is CASRPTTPPYEQYF. As DNA, the CDR3 is TGTGCCAGCAGACCTACGACGCCACCCTACGAGCAGTACTTC.

This clonotype occurred many times. This chain connects TRBV13 to TRBJ2-3, with 13 bases matching TRBD2. V shed 5 bases and J 3 bases; nucleotides not matched to a gene: 5. Germline V gives CDR1 PRHDT, CDR2 FYEKMQ (reference sequence). CDR3 length: 16 amino acids. The CDR3 DNA reads as TGTGCCAGCAGCCGAGGACTAGCGGGAGATACAGATACGCAGTATTTT. Its translation is CASSRGLAGDTDTQYF.

This clonotype has a handful of counts. The chain recombines TRBV24-1 with TRBJ1-5, with D maybe TRBD1 (6 bases). The germline V gene encodes CDR1 KGHDR and CDR2 SFDVKD. The ends were cut back, 4 bases at V and 5 bases at J, with 23 bases in the middle. The CDR3 length is 18 residues. The CDR3 DNA is TGTGCCACCAGTGACTCACCTCGGACAGCCGATTACGATCAGCCCCAGCATTTT. Amino acid sequence: CATSDSPRTADYDQPQHF.

Ten or more counts support this clonotype. The chain employs TRBV7-2 and TRBJ2-3, with a weak D call TRBD2 (5 bases). The CDR3 extends over 14 amino acids. The V and J ends lost 7 bases and 3 bases respectively, with 14 bases between them. Germline CDR1 is SGHTA and CDR2 is FQGNSA. The CDR3 DNA is TGTGCCAGCAACTTCGGACTGGCGACAGATACGCAGTATTTT. Translating gives CASNFGLATDTQYF.

The chain joins TRBV12-3 or TRBV12-4 to TRBJ2-1, with a weak D call TRBD2 (6 bases). Between the trimmed V and J ends, which lost 6 bases and 8 bases, there was a span of 17 bases. The CDR3 consists of 14 residues. The CDR3 loop reads CASSRPPGEDEQFF. In nucleotides, the CDR3 is TGTGCCAGCAGCCGCCCGCCGGGGGAAGATGAGCAGTTCTTC.

Only a few counts were recorded for this clonotype. The chain employs TRBV7-2 and TRBJ2-3; D is unresolved. CDR3 size: 13 residues. Trimming left V 0 bases short and J 5 bases short, with 6 bases between. From germline, CDR1 is SGHTA and CDR2 FQGNSA. CDR3 coding DNA: TGTGCCAGCAGCTTAGCTTTCCGAGATACGCAGTATTTT. It translates to CASSLAFRDTQYF.

At least ten counts were recorded for this clonotype. CDR3 DNA: TGTGCCAGCAGTTCGACAGGCTTAACCTTAAGCTCTGGAAACACCATATATTTT. This codes for CASSSTGLTLSSGNTIYF. The rearrangement links TRBV6-1 to TRBJ1-3, with TRBD1 as a possible D gene (6 bases). V was cut by 5 bases and J by 0 bases, with 20 bases left in between. Germline-derived CDR1 and CDR2 are MNHNS and SASEGT. This CDR3 is 18 amino acids long.

CDR3 sequence: CASSADRATETQYF. The CDR3 coding sequence is TGTGCCAGCAGCGCGGACAGGGCGACGGAGACCCAGTACTTC. The chain is built from TRBV6-2 or TRBV6-3 and TRBJ2-5; 8 bases align to TRBD1. Germline V gives CDR1 MNHEY, CDR2 SVGEGT. The junction had 8 bases not matched to a gene; V was cut back by 6 bases and J by 5 bases. The CDR3 is made up of 14 amino acids.

This clonotype has a single count. A much larger clone is a single base away; this may be a read error. The conserved phenylalanine or tryptophan normally closing the CDR3 is absent here, so this likely arose from a read error. This chain links TRBV7-9 with TRBJ2-5, with TRBD1 identical over 7 bases. Germline V CDR1 and CDR2: SEHNR, FQNEAQ (reference sequence). The V segment lost 5 bases and the J segment 0 bases; nucleotides outside the gene matches: 9. This CDR3 spans 16 amino acids. The CDR3 loop reads CASSPPLQGDQETQYS. The CDR3 nucleotides read TGTGCCAGCAGCCCTCCTCTTCAGGGGGACCAAGAGACCCAGTACTCC.

This clonotype was counted many times. This sequence joins TRBV7-9 and TRBJ1-1; D not certain. V was shortened by 4 bases and J by 0 bases, with 18 bases between the two germline ends. The CDR3 runs to 17 residues. The germline gives CDR1 SEHNR, CDR2 FQNEAQ (reference sequence). CDR3 sequence reads: CASSSRGPANMNTEAFF. The CDR3 bases are TGTGCCAGCAGCTCCCGAGGGCCCGCCAACATGAACACTGAAGCTTTCTTT.

This clonotype turned up a few times. The chain employs TRBV5-1 and TRBJ2-5; a possible D gene is TRBD2 (6 bases). The CDR3 has 15 residues. Germline CDR1 and CDR2: SGHRS and YFSETQ. Trimming took off 0 bases at V and 1 base at J, with 10 bases between the two ends. The CDR3 here is CASSLGRTIQETQYF. The CDR3 bases are TGCGCCAGCAGCTTGGGGAGGACTATCCAAGAGACCCAGTACTTC.

This clonotype has only a few counts. The V call is TRBV10-3, the J call TRBJ2-4, with D perhaps matching TRBD2 (6 bases). V lost 4 bases and J 2 bases, leaving 12 bases between the germline ends. Germline assignment: CDR1 ENHRY and CDR2 SYGVKD. The CDR3 totals 15 residues. Here the CDR3 reads CAISAAGGSKNIQYF. CDR3 nucleotide sequence: TGTGCCATCAGTGCTGCTGGGGGGTCCAAAAACATTCAGTACTTC.

In this sample, this clonotype turned up many times. This chain joins TRBV28 and TRBJ2-2; D gene ambiguous. Trimming shortened V by 6 bases and J by 7 bases, and 9 bases separated the two germline ends. Germline-derived CDR1 and CDR2 are MDHEN and SYDVKM. The CDR3 is made up of 12 amino acids. In DNA form, the CDR3 reads TGTGCCAGCAGGCCAACTTACGGGGAGCTGTTTTTT. Protein: CASRPTYGELFF.

In this sample, this clonotype turned up many times. This chain connects TRBV7-9 to TRBJ2-1; 8 positions agree with TRBD2. The V gene's germline CDR1 is SEHNR and CDR2 FQNEAQ (reference sequence). The ends lost 4 bases at V and 8 bases at J; junction bases unmatched: 22. This CDR3 region has 19 residues. The CDR3 DNA reads TGTGCCAGCAGCTCCCCTGGTCAGGAGGTCCGCGGGAGGAGTTATGAGCAGTTCTTC. Encoded protein: CASSSPGQEVRGRSYEQFF.

This clonotype was seen ten or more times. The J gene is TRBJ2-2, the V gene TRBV28, with D possibly being TRBD1 or TRBD2 (5 bases each). The CDR3 contains 15 residues. Germline assignment: CDR1 MDHEN and CDR2 SYDVKM. Trimming stripped 5 bases from V and 7 bases from J, with 17 bases between. The CDR3 DNA reads TGTGCCAGCAGTATGCCCGGGACCTTGGGCGGGGAGCTGTTTTTT. It codes for CASSMPGTLGGELFF.

The chain couples TRBV6-4 to TRBJ2-1; D gene unclear. The end of the DNA aligns better with TRBJ2-7, so the J call may be wrong. Per the germline V gene, CDR1 is MRHNA and CDR2 is SNTAGT. This CDR3 has 16 amino acids. CDR3 in DNA: TGTGCCAGCAGTGACTCGTACGCAAGCTCCTACAATGAGCAGTACTTC. It translates to CASSDSYASSYNEQYF.

This clonotype was counted ten times or more. The chain uses TRBV12-3 or TRBV12-4 and TRBJ2-1; no clear D gene. V was pared by 5 bases and J by 2 bases, with 10 bases between. The CDR3 totals 14 residues. CDR3 DNA sequence: TGTGCCAGCAGTCCGGACGCAGCCTACAATGAGCAGTTCTTC. Translation gives CASSPDAAYNEQFF.

This clonotype was detected many times. This chain links TRBV7-9 with TRBJ2-1; perhaps TRBD2 as D (6 bases). CDR1 and CDR2 from the germline V gene are SEHNR and FQNEAQ (reference sequence). The ends were cut back, 4 bases at V and 3 bases at J, with 16 bases in the middle. This CDR3 has 16 residues. DNA of the CDR3: TGTGCCAGCAGCTCGCCTGAGCGGGTCAACTACAATGAGCAGTTCTTC. Amino acid sequence: CASSSPERVNYNEQFF.

This clonotype was seen at least ten times. The chain links TRBV2 to TRBJ2-7, with D maybe TRBD1 (5 bases). The germline V gene has CDR1 SNHLY and CDR2 FYNNEI. This CDR3 contains 13 residues. Trimming removed 4 bases from V and 3 bases from J, with 10 bases in between. This chain's CDR3 is CASSAQADYEQYF. The CDR3 DNA reads as TGTGCCAGCAGTGCACAGGCCGACTACGAGCAGTACTTC.

The chain recombines TRBV3-1 with TRBJ2-1; D remains ambiguous. CDR1 is LGHDT, CDR2 YNNKEL, per germline (reference sequence). The V gene lost 7 bases and the J gene lost 4 bases, with 17 bases spanning the gap. The CDR3 is made up of 15 amino acids. CDR3 sequence (DNA): TGTGCCAGCAACTCTAGAACAAGTCCTTACAATGAGCAGTTCTTC. It codes for CASNSRTSPYNEQFF.

This clonotype was seen a handful of times. V usage is TRBV4-1 and J usage is TRBJ1-2; no clear D. CDR1 and CDR2 from the germline V gene are MGHRA and YSYEKL. CDR3 size: 12 residues. V was cut by 6 bases and J by 10 bases, with 15 bases left in between. DNA for the CDR3: TGCGCCAGCAGGATGGGTCAGTTCGCCTACACCTTC. Translating gives CASRMGQFAYTF.

This chain links TRBV19 with TRBJ1-5; D unresolved. CDR1 is LNHDA, CDR2 SQIVND, per germline (reference sequence). CDR3 length: 13 amino acids. Trimming left V 1 base short and J 6 bases short, with 7 bases between. CDR3 nucleotide sequence: TGTGCCAGTAGTATAGGGGTTTTTCAGCCCCAGCATTTT. Translated: CASSIGVFQPQHF.